The rows below give T cell receptor beta chains drawn from one sample of a study of naive and memory T cell subsets. Each CDR3 protein is one row after TCRdb ran MiXCR on the UMI-ligation and nested PCR reads. In the table there are some 110,000 distinct CDR3 sequences, around a third of which are singletons. Specimen: central memory CD4+ T cells from blood. The source of these receptors is a human donor in good health. CDR3s leave out the opening cysteine and the closing phenylalanine or tryptophan.

v_gene: TRBV28
j_gene: TRBJ2-7
CDR3aa: ASSFGGTKGYEQY

v_gene: TRBV7-2
j_gene: TRBJ1-5
CDR3aa: ASSLSSNNQPQH

v_gene: TRBV27
j_gene: TRBJ1-1
CDR3aa: ASSQQTGTTEAF

v_gene: TRBV19
j_gene: TRBJ2-1
CDR3aa: ASTHSGIRSEQF

v_gene: TRBV5-1
j_gene: TRBJ2-7
CDR3aa: ASRLAGTYEQY

v_gene: TRBV6-5
j_gene: TRBJ2-3
CDR3aa: ASKRQLSVDTQY

v_gene: TRBV24-1
j_gene: TRBJ2-3
CDR3aa: ATSAGDTQY

v_gene: TRBV28
j_gene: TRBJ2-4
CDR3aa: ASSKQGAKNIQY

v_gene: TRBV7-2
j_gene: TRBJ2-5
CDR3aa: ASRSIGGTKEETQY

v_gene: TRBV18
j_gene: TRBJ1-4
CDR3aa: ASSQGRPATNEKLF

v_gene: TRBV7-8
j_gene: TRBJ2-2
CDR3aa: ASSFYRGRTGELF

v_gene: TRBV7-2
j_gene: TRBJ2-1
CDR3aa: ASSLKSTVEQF

v_gene: TRBV5-1
j_gene: TRBJ2-5
CDR3aa: ASSLLLAAQETQY

v_gene: TRBV4-1
j_gene: TRBJ2-3
CDR3aa: ASSRGQLPERRTDTQY

v_gene: TRBV10-3
j_gene: TRBJ1-3
CDR3aa: AIRGQGAGNTIY

v_gene: TRBV20-1
j_gene: TRBJ1-5
CDR3aa: SARETGGHQPQH

v_gene: TRBV7-7
j_gene: TRBJ2-5
CDR3aa: ASSLGGRAGTQY

v_gene: TRBV29-1
j_gene: TRBJ2-7
CDR3aa: SVATDVGKQY

v_gene: TRBV18
j_gene: TRBJ2-7
CDR3aa: ASSHSGTGGAEQY

v_gene: TRBV5-4
j_gene: TRBJ1-2
CDR3aa: ASSLPGTGADYGYT

v_gene: TRBV30
j_gene: TRBJ1-1
CDR3aa: AWERVGRVAF

v_gene: TRBV29-1
j_gene: TRBJ1-3
CDR3aa: SVETGTARSGNTIY

v_gene: TRBV5-1
j_gene: TRBJ2-3
CDR3aa: ASSLERYQPSTDTQY

v_gene: TRBV27
j_gene: TRBJ2-1
CDR3aa: ASSLRKGTSYEQF

v_gene: TRBV12-3/TRBV12-4
j_gene: TRBJ1-2
CDR3aa: ASSFGQGGDYGYT

v_gene: TRBV18
j_gene: TRBJ2-5
CDR3aa: ASSPKETQY

v_gene: TRBV24-1
j_gene: TRBJ2-7
CDR3aa: ATSDFGQVASEQY

v_gene: TRBV6-5
j_gene: TRBJ1-1
CDR3aa: ASSWTFTLNTEAF

v_gene: TRBV7-2
j_gene: TRBJ2-1
CDR3aa: ASSFYNNEQF